Presented here are 10 T cell receptor beta chains from one specimen sequenced in a study of shared clonotypes between healthy human individuals (dated by TCRdb to about 2020). CD8 naive samples were obtained by positive selection for CCR7 among CD45RO-negative cells, yielding a CD45RA+CCR7+ population from which TemRA cells were excluded. The library was produced with the immunoSEQ multiplex PCR assay. This is the immuneACCESS table as TCRdb keeps it, with only in-frame sequences that have V and J called. A part of the clones is gone; compared with another copy, unresolved V genes explain less than half, and the rest is unexplained. In all, the sample holds about 2.1 million clones, and over 85% of those were seen once. The top ten clones comprise around 1.8% of the sample. What was sequenced was naive CD8+ T cells from PBMCs. Reading the label with the study, this specimen's cell subset or site is: CD45RA+CCR7+. The receptors shown here come from a man aged 18-30 years in good health. Some clones in this sample may be carry-over from other donors' samples.

The chain uses TRBV9 and TRBJ1-2, with no clear D. Trimming took 2 bases from V and 4 from J, leaving 9 bases between them. Per germline, CDR1 SGDLS and CDR2 YYNGEE. CDR3 length: 13 amino acids. CDR3 DNA sequence: TGTGCCAGCAGCGTGAGCAACACCTATGGCTACACCTTC. This sequence encodes CASSVSNTYGYTF.

Comment on this clone: Different DNA sequences within this sample yield the same CDR3. The chain employs TRBV15 and TRBJ2-2; unclear D gene. CDR1 and CDR2 from the germline V gene are LNHNV and YYDKDF (reference sequence). The CDR3 is made up of 13 amino acids. V was pared by 1 base and J by 4 bases, with 4 bases between. CDR3 residues: CATSRGGTGELFF. In DNA, the CDR3 is TGTGCCACCAGCAGAGGGGGCACCGGGGAGCTGTTTTTT. The full variable domain, with the rest looked up from reference TRBV15 and TRBJ2-2, is DAMVIQNPRYQVTQFGKPVTLSCSQTLNHNVMYWYQQKSSQAPKLLFHYYDKDFNNEADTPDNFQSRRPNTSFCFLDIRSPGLGDTAMYLCATSRGGTGELFFGEGSRLTVL.

CDR3 region: CASKGHFSYEQYF. DNA of the CDR3: TGTGCCAGCAAAGGACACTTCTCCTACGAGCAGTACTTC. The J gene is TRBJ2-7, the V gene TRBV7-8; TRBD1 is a possible D gene (5 bases). Trimming took 7 bases from V and 0 from J, leaving 10 bases between them. Germline assignment: CDR1 SGHVS and CDR2 FQNEAQ. The CDR3 spans 13 residues. The entire variable domain, with the rest obtained from reference TRBV7-8 and TRBJ2-7, is as follows: GAGVSQSPRYKVAKRGQDVALRCDPISGHVSLFWYQQALGQGPEFLTYFQNEAQLDKSGLPSDRFFAERPEGSVSTLKIQRTQQEDSAVYLCASKGHFSYEQYFGPGTRLTVT.

This rearrangement joins TRBV5-6 to TRBJ2-3; 7 bases fit TRBD1. This CDR3 is 13 amino acids long. After removal of 3 bases from V and 6 bases from J, the junction contained 4 bases not matched to a gene. Per germline, CDR1 SGHDT and CDR2 YYEEEE. The CDR3 nucleotides read TGTGCCAGCAGCTCAGGGGGATTGGATACGCAGTATTTT. Protein product: CASSSGGLDTQYF.

The chain recombines TRBV18 with TRBJ2-7, with 8 bases identical to TRBD1. CDR3 size: 14 residues. V shed 3 bases and J 7 bases; nucleotides not matched to a gene: 8. Germline V gene sequence: CDR1 KGHSH, CDR2 LQKENI. The chain's CDR3 is CASSPRTGTGEQYF. CDR3 coding DNA: TGTGCCAGCTCACCCCGGACAGGGACGGGGGAGCAGTACTTC.

The chain links TRBV9 to TRBJ1-2, with 7 bases identical to TRBD1. Germline CDR1 and CDR2: SGDLS and YYNGEE. This CDR3 has 15 amino acids. With 0 bases clipped from V and 4 bases from J, the junction kept 6 bases outside the gene matches. In DNA, the CDR3 is TGTGCCAGCAGCGTAGAAGGAGGGGGCGGCTATGGCTACACCTTC. Translation gives CASSVEGGGGYGYTF.

The rearrangement uses TRBV19 and TRBJ1-3; D is perhaps TRBD1 (6 bases). Per the germline V gene, CDR1 is LNHDA and CDR2 is SQIVND (reference sequence). The germline V and J ends were trimmed by 6 bases and 0 bases, with 9 bases remaining between them. CDR3 length: 14 residues. The CDR3 loop is CASRGGYSGNTIYF. The CDR3 DNA is TGTGCCAGTAGAGGGGGGTACTCTGGAAACACCATATATTTT.

The V and J genes are TRBV13 and TRBJ1-2; 8 nucleotides align to TRBD1. The J segment lost 9 bases and the V segment lost 5 bases, leaving 23 bases of the junction unmatched. The length of the CDR3 is 18 residues. The germline V gene encodes CDR1 PRHDT and CDR2 FYEKMQ (reference sequence). The CDR3 DNA sequence: TGTGCCAGCAGCCCGACGGATATTACTCAAGATCGGACAGGGCGCTACACCTTC. This translates into CASSPTDITQDRTGRYTF.

This chain joins TRBV27 and TRBJ2-7; the match to TRBD2 covers 7 bases. Germline V gene sequence: CDR1 MNHEY, CDR2 SMNVEV (reference sequence). The J segment lost 5 bases and the V segment lost 5 bases, leaving 12 bases of the junction unmatched. The CDR3 runs 15 residues. CDR3 sequence (DNA): TGTGCCAGCAGTCTCCTCCACGGGACTACCAACGAGCAGTACTTC. Protein: CASSLLHGTTNEQYF.

The CDR3 region has the DNA TGTGCCAGCAGCTTAGGCAACCTCTTGGCTATCGAGACCCAGTACTTC. The encoded protein is CASSLGNLLAIETQYF. The chain uses TRBV11-2 and TRBJ2-5, with D unclear. The CDR3 runs to 16 residues. Germline CDR1 and CDR2: SGHAT and FQNNGV. Trimming cost V 1 base and J 5 bases, with 17 bases left between them.